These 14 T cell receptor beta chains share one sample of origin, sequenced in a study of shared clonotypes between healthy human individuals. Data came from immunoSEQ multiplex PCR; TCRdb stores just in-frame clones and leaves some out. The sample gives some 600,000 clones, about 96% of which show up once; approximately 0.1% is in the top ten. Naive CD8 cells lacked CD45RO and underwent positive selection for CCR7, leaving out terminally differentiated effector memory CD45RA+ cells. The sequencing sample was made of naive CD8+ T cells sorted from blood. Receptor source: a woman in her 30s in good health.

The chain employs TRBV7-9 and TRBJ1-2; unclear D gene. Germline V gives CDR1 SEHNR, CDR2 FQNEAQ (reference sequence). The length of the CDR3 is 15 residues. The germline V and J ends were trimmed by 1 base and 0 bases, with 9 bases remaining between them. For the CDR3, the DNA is TGTGCCAGCAGCTTAGTTGGGCAGACTAACTATGGCTACACCTTC. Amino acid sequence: CASSLVGQTNYGYTF.

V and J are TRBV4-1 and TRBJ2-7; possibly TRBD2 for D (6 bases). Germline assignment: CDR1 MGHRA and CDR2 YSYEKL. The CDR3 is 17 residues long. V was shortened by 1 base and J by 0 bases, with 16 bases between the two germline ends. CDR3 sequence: CASSQAYFSGSSYEQYF. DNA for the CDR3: TGCGCCAGCAGCCAAGCGTATTTTAGCGGCAGCTCCTACGAGCAGTACTTC.

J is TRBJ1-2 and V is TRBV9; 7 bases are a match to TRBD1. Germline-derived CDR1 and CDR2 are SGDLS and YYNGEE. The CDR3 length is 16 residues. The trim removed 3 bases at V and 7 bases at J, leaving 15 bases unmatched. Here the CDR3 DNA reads TGTGCCAGCAGCGGACAGACAGGGTCGATGTATGCTGGCTACACCTTC. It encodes CASSGQTGSMYAGYTF.

The DNA of the CDR3 is TGTGCCAGCTGCCGGGACTACTACGAGCAGTACTTC. Its translation is CASCRDYYEQYF. This chain links TRBV28 with TRBJ2-7, with 7 nucleotides matching TRBD2. The CDR3 consists of 12 residues. The J segment lost 3 bases and the V segment lost 8 bases, leaving 4 bases of the junction unmatched. CDR1 and CDR2 (germline): MDHEN, SYDVKM.

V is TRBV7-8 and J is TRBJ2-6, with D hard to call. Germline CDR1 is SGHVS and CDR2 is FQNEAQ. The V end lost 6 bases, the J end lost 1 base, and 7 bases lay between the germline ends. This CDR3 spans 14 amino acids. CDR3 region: CASSRNSGANVLTF. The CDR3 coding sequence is TGTGCCAGCAGTCGAAATTCTGGGGCCAACGTCCTGACTTTC. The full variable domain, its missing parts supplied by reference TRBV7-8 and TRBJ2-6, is GAGVSQSPRYKVAKRGQDVALRCDPISGHVSLFWYQQALGQGPEFLTYFQNEAQLDKSGLPSDRFFAERPEGSVSTLKIQRTQQEDSAVYLCASSRNSGANVLTFGAGSRLTVL.

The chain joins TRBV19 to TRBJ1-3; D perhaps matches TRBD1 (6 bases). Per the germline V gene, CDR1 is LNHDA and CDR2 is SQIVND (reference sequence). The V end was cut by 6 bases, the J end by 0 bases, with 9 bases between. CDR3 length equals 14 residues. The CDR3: CASRDRSSGNTIYF. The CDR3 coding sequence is TGTGCCAGTAGGGACAGAAGCTCTGGAAACACCATATATTTT.

CDR3 nucleotide sequence: TGTGCCAGCAGCGTTAGCGGGTACTCCTACGAGCAGTACTTC. Protein sequence: CASSVSGYSYEQYF. This chain uses TRBV9 with TRBJ2-7; 7 bases are a match to TRBD2. V dropped 2 bases and J dropped 0; count of bases not matched to a gene: 2. CDR1 SGDLS and CDR2 YYNGEE come from the germline V gene. The CDR3 runs 14 residues.

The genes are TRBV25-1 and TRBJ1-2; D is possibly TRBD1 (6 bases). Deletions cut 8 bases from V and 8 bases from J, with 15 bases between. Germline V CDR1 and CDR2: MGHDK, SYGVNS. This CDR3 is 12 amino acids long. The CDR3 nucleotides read TGTGCCAGCTGGGGGGCTTCCGGGGGCTACACCTTC. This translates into CASWGASGGYTF.

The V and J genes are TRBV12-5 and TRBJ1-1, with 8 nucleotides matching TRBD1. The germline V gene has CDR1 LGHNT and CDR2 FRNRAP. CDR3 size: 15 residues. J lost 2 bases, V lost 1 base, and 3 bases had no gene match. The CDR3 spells CASGLGQGANTEAFF. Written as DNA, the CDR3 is TGTGCTAGTGGTTTGGGCCAGGGGGCCAACACTGAAGCTTTCTTT.

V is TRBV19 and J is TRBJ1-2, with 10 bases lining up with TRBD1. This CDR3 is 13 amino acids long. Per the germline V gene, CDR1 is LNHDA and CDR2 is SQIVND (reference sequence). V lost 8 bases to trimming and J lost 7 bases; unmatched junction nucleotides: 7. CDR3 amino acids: CASSGTGDIGYTF. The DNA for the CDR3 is TGTGCCAGTTCCGGGACAGGGGACATTGGCTACACCTTC.

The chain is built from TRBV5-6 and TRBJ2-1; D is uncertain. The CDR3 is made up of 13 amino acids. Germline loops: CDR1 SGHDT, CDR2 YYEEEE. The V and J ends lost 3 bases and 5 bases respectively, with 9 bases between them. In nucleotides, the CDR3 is TGTGCCAGCAGCTATGGGTGGGACAATGAGCAGTTCTTC. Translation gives CASSYGWDNEQFF.

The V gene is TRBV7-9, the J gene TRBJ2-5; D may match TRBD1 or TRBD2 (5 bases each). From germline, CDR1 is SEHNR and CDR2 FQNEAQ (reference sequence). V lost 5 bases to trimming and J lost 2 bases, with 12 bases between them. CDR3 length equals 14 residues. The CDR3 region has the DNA TGTGCCAGCAGCCGACGGGACGGACAAGAGACCCAGTACTTC. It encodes CASSRRDGQETQYF.

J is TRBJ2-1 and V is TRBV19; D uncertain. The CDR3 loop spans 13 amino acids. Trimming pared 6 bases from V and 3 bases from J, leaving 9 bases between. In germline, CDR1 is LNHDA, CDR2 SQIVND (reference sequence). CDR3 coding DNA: TGTGCCAGTAGGCCGAGGAGCTACAATGAGCAGTTCTTC. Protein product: CASRPRSYNEQFF.

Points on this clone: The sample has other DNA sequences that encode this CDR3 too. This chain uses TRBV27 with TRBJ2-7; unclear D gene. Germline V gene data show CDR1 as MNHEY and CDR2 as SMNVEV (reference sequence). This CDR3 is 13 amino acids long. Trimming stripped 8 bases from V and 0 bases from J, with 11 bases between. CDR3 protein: CASSLSGSYEQYF. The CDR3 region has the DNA TGTGCCAGCTCACTTTCGGGCTCCTACGAGCAGTACTTC.